This entry features one TCR beta chain sequence. There is no known antigen for this receptor. No base quality information exists; no much larger clone differs at one position. The record originates from a study of blood T cell repertoires in COVID-19 (dated by TCRdb to about 2020). Regarding the complete study: The collaborator samples originated in the United States, Italy and Spain and spanned the acute and convalescent phases of COVID-19. The prospective study material was composed of cDNA or gDNA derived from T cells, B-cell-depleted T cells, or PBMCs. Subjects who had been exposed to COVID-19, were actively infected with it, or had recovered from it provided the deeply sampled blood TCRbeta repertoires that made up the dataset. The repertoires were made available in a free public database intended to serve as a resource for research on the immune response to SARS-CoV-2. Samples were obtained from the ongoing ImmuneRACE study (first 160 participants) and from approximately 1,200 subjects provided by 6 global collaborators. The sample metadata nearly always contained a de-identified subject ID, COVID-19 status, age in years and sex. Where available, HLA class I and class II types were obtained from metadata supplied by the sample provider rather than from assay-based typing.

For CDR1 and CDR2, the germline V gene lists KGHSH and LQKENI. Counted from cysteine to phenylalanine, this CDR3 has 14 amino acids. Only the CDR3 portion is preserved as DNA: 42 bases, with reading frame beginning at the first base. The V and J ends are trimmed by 2 bases and 5 bases, leaving 12 bases between them. The immunoSEQ Assay, a bias-controlled multiplex PCR, was used to amplify TCRbeta CDR3 regions from genomic DNA. As for how the authors treated the data: Within the assay, amplification of reference gene primers was used to estimate how many nucleated cells each sample contained. Sequence reads were collapsed and filtered to measure the absolute abundance of every unique TCRbeta CDR3 rearrangement. For each sample, productive Simpson clonality was calculated as the square root of Simpson's diversity index across productive rearrangements. TCRdb limited this immuneACCESS table to in-frame rearrangements with V and J called. A share of clones is missing; checked studies link under half to unresolved V genes, and the rest is unexplained. For V, J and clone size, that table is used; D and trimming come from the DNA. Across this sample there are about 190,000 clones, with 89% seen only once. The ten largest clones represent 6.5% to 8.5% of the sample.

Whole blood was collected in K2EDTA tubes by collaborating institutions according to the institutions' own protocols. For TCRbeta analysis, collaborators shipped samples as frozen whole blood, isolated PBMCs, or DNA extracted from either of those sample types. Broader findings and caveats from the paper: How much clinical and demographic metadata was included differed by source and by participant, and the metadata was provided uncurated.

The sample taken for sequencing was peripheral blood. The source of this sequence is a middle-aged man with acute or convalescent COVID-19. This chain is built from TRBV18 and TRBJ1-1; the D segment cannot be called with confidence. Here the CDR3 is given as CASSPSRTGTEAFF. In nucleotide form, the sequence is TGTGCCAGCTCACCATCGAGGACGGGAACTGAAGCTTTCTTT.